This T cell receptor (beta chain) was captured in a study of T cell responses to AZD1222 COVID-19 vaccine. Notes on the study in general: Only after the peak T cell response were repertoires sampled. The sample set comprised mostly white British donors with more females, and clonal diversity was possibly underestimated.

The table came from immunoSEQ multiplex PCR; TCRdb's copy has only in-frame clones and leaves some out. The data contain under 200,000 clones, less than 95% of them singletons. On this clone itself: Its antigen is not known.

CDR3 length: 13 residues. Trimming shortened V by 3 bases and J by 7 bases, and 12 bases separated the two germline ends. Germline V gene data show CDR1 as MGHDK and CDR2 as SYGVNS. This sequence was found in an adult in good health. The material sequenced was peripheral blood, taken on day 0 of AZD1222 vaccination. The chain uses TRBV25-1 and TRBJ1-2; tentatively, D is TRBD1 (5 bases). CDR3 nucleotide sequence: TGTGCCAGCAGTGATCGGGAGACAGCTGGCTACACCTTC. Its protein is CASSDRETAGYTF.